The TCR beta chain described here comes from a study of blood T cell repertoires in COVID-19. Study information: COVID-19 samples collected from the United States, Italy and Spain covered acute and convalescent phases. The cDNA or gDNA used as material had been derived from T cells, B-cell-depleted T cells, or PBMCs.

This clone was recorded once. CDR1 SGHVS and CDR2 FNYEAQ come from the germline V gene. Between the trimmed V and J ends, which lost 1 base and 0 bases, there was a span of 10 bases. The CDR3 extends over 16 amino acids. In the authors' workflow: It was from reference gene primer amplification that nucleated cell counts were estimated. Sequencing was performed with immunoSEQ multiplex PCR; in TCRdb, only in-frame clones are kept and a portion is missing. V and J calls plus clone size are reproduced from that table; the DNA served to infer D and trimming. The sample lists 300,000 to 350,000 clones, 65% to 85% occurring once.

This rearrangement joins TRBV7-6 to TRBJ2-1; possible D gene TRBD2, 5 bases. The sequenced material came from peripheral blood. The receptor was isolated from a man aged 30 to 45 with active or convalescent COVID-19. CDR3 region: CASSLDGGFSYNEQFF. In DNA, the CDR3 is TGTGCCAGCAGCTTAGACGGAGGATTCTCCTACAATGAGCAGTTCTTC.